Sequencing of this TCR beta chain was carried out in a study of cytomegalovirus exposure and HLA in healthy donors. Amplification used 60 Vbeta primers and 13 Jbeta primers. TCRdb keeps only in-frame clones here, not all; method: immunoSEQ multiplex PCR. The table has approximately 130,000 clones, approximately 80% seen once. The germline CDR1 and CDR2 sequences are PRHDT and FYEKMQ (reference sequence). The CDR3 sequence is 15 residues long. V was trimmed by 5 bases and J by 7 bases, leaving 20 bases between them. Sequencing was carried out using PBMCs. The rearrangement uses TRBV13 and TRBJ1-2; maybe TRBD1 (6 bases). The sequence came from a man younger than 30 in good health and CMV-seronegative. CDR3 sequence reads: CASSHRMNRASGYTF. For the CDR3, the DNA is TGTGCCAGCAGCCACCGGATGAACAGGGCCTCTGGCTACACCTTC.